This T cell receptor (beta chain) appears in the sequencing data of a study of identical twins. Study-wide results and limits: Beta out-of-frame sequences showed weaker excess sharing between twins. Abundant cord blood beta clonotypes carried fewer insertions; memory repertoires showed none.

The table lists this clonotype with a few counts. Its antigen is unknown. Template switching added a universal primer site, and cDNA bore unique molecular identifiers. TCRdb fed the 5' RACE reads into MiXCR, producing one record per CDR3 protein. The data contain 250,000 to 300,000 distinct CDR3 sequences, 7.5% to 9.5% of them singletons. This CDR3 is 13 amino acids long. The germline CDR1 and CDR2 sequences are SEHNR and FQNEAQ (reference sequence). V lost 6 bases and J lost 3, with 12 bases in between. Donors uniformly comprised healthy Caucasians. In addition, the sample was reused for a study of yellow fever vaccine responses in identical twins.

V gene TRBV7-9 combines with J gene TRBJ2-7, with D perhaps matching TRBD1 or TRBD2 (5 bases each). This clonotype was sampled from a woman between 18 and 29 years old in good health. The sequencing input was CD8+ T cells sorted from blood. The CDR3 DNA reads TGTGCCAGCAGATCGGGACGCGGCTACGAGCAGTACTTC. Encoded protein: CASRSGRGYEQYF. Variable domain in full (rest from reference TRBV7-9 and TRBJ2-7): DTGVSQNPRHKITKRGQNVTFRCDPISEHNRLYWYRQTLGQGPEFLTYFQNEAQLEKSRLLSDRFSAERPKGSFSTLEIQRTEQGDSAMYLCASRSGRGYEQYFGPGTRLTVT.